The sequence of this TCR beta chain was determined in a study of blood T cell repertoires in COVID-19. Overall study context: Samples came from the United States, Italy and Spain, spanning acute and convalescent COVID-19. PBMCs, B-cell-depleted T cells, or T cells provided the cDNA or gDNA that made up the material.

Per the original data handling: The authors estimated nucleated cell counts from reference gene primer amplification. Clones were read by immunoSEQ multiplex PCR, and TCRdb kept only the in-frame ones, dropping some. V and J calls and clone size are given by that table; D and trimming were obtained from the DNA. The sample has 98,000 or so clones; about 89% are singletons. Enrolment of Seattle patients took place during active infection, and they were followed longitudinally. The length of the CDR3 is 18 residues. Germline CDR1 and CDR2: SGDLS and YYNGEE. V was cut by 0 bases and J by 5 bases, with 20 bases left in between.

Material: peripheral blood. The TCR comes from a man in his sixties with COVID-19, enrolled during active disease. The chain couples TRBV9 to TRBJ2-2, with TRBD1 as a possible D gene (6 bases). In DNA, the CDR3 is TGTGCCAGCAGCGTAGCTCAGGGGCCAGGGTATGGGACCGGGGAGCTGTTTTTT. It is translated as CASSVAQGPGYGTGELFF.